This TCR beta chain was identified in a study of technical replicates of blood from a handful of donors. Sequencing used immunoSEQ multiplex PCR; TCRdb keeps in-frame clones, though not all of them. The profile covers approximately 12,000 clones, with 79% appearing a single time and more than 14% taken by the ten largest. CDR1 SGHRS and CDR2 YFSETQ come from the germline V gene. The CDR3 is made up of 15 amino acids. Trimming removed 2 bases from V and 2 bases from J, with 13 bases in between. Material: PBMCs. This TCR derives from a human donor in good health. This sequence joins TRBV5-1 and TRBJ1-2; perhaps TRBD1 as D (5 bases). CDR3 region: CASSFSLQGNYGYTF. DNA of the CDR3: TGCGCCAGCAGCTTCTCTTTGCAGGGCAACTATGGCTACACCTTC.